This is a list of T cell receptor beta chains from one sample in a study of blood T cell repertoires in COVID-19. Here immunoSEQ multiplex PCR was the method, and the copy in TCRdb shows in-frame clones only, minus some. The table lists over 200,000 clones, about 68% of them singletons, with approximately 3.2% in the top ten. The specimen sequenced was peripheral blood. The receptors stem from a woman older than 75 with acute or convalescent COVID-19. Both conserved end residues are part of each CDR3.

length,V,CDR3
14,TRBV27,CASGGQATNYGYTF
13,TRBV5-1,CASSLRTRDEQFF
13,TRBV19,CASSTQGRYGYTF
18,TRBV18,CASSPPPGRGGVNTEAFF
18,TRBV5-3,CARSLAGTSGRAGYEQYF
12,TRBV29-1,CSVLGPGGGYTF
14,TRBV29-1,CSVRGRELNYGYTF
15,TRBV6-5,CASWDMGQGDTEAFF
16,TRBV20-1,CSASGGGLANTGELFF
15,TRBV3-1/TRBV3-2,CASSQEFQPSSPLHF
15,TRBV6-5,CASTRGLAGDYEQYF